This T cell receptor (beta chain) was sequenced for a study of Ad26.COV2.S vaccination and SARS-CoV-2 variants. Treatment reported: approximately 18 received Ad26.COV2.S at low or high dose, single or two shots; about 5 received placebo; per-sample allocation not given. Day 63 after the first vaccine or placebo injection was the time point for sampling. The vaccine delivered Wuhan-strain SARS-CoV-2 spike through an Ad26 vector. Generated by immunoSEQ multiplex PCR, the TCRdb table keeps only in-frame clones and is missing some. The table lists 400,000 to 450,000 clones, 90% of them singletons, with approximately 4.5% in the top ten. The V and J ends lost 4 bases and 6 bases respectively, with 17 bases between them. The CDR3 runs 15 residues. Germline assignment: CDR1 ENHRY and CDR2 SYGVKD.

The TCR comes from a person between 18 and 65 years old who received the Ad26.COV2.S COVID-19 vaccine or a placebo. The starting material was peripheral blood, obtained in a trial of Ad26.COV2.S vaccine versus placebo. The chain employs TRBV10-3 and TRBJ2-3; possibly TRBD1 for D (7 bases). The CDR3 reads CAISVKRRGQDTQYF. CDR3 nucleotides: TGTGCCATCAGTGTAAAGCGGAGGGGACAGGATACGCAGTATTTT.